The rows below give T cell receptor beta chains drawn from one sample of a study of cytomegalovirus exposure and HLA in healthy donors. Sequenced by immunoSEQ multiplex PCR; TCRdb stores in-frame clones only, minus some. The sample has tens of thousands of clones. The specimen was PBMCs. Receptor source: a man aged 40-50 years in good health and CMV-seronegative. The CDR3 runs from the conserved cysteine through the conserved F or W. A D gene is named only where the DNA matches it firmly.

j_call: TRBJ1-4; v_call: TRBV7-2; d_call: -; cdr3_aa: CASSLQTTNEKLFF; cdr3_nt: TGTGCCAGCAGCTTACAGACAACTAATGAAAAACTGTTTTTT
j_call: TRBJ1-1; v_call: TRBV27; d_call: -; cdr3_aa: CASSLFADTEAFF; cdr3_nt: TGTGCCAGCAGTTTATTCGCAGACACTGAAGCTTTCTTT
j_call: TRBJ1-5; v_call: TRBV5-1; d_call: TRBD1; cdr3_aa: CASSLTGLANQPQHF; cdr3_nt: TGCGCCAGCAGCCTGACAGGGCTGGCCAATCAGCCCCAGCATTTT
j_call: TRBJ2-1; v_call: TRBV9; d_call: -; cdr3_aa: CASSVPPYSEQFF; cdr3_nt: TGTGCCAGCAGCGTACCCCCCTATAGTGAGCAGTTCTTC
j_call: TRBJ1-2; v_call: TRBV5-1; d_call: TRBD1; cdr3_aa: CASSLGGTGVGDGYTF; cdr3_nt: TGCGCCAGCAGCTTGGGTGGGACAGGGGTTGGAGATGGCTACACCTTC
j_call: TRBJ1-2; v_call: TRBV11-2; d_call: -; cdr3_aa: CASTKDRNYGYTF; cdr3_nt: TGTGCCAGCACCAAAGACAGGAACTATGGCTACACCTTC
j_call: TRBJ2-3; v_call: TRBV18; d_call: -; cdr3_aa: CASSPPVGPRRTDTQYF; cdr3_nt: TGTGCCAGCTCACCACCGGTGGGGCCAAGAAGGACAGATACGCAGTATTTT
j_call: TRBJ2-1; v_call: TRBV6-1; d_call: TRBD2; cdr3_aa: CASSEDAGGYNEQFF; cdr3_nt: TGTGCCAGCAGTGAAGATGCGGGGGGCTACAATGAGCAGTTCTTC
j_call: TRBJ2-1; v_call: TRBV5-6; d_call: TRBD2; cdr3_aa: CASSWGLAGEQFF; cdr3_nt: TGTGCCAGCAGCTGGGGACTAGCTGGTGAGCAGTTCTTC
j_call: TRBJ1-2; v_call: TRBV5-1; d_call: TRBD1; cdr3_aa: CASSAGQGAYGYTF; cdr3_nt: TGCGCCAGCAGCGCCGGCCAGGGGGCGTATGGCTACACCTTC
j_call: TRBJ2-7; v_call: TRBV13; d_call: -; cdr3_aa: CASSSLSQSQLAYEQYF; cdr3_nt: TGTGCCAGCAGCTCCCTCTCTCAATCCCAACTTGCCTACGAGCAGTACTTC
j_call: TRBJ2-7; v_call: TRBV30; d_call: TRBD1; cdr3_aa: CAWGPGQTYEQYF; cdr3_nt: TGTGCCTGGGGCCCGGGACAGACCTACGAGCAGTACTTC
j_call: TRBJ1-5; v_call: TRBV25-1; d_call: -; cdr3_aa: CASSDAGVPQPQHF; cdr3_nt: TGTGCCAGCAGTGATGCCGGGGTCCCCCAGCCCCAGCATTTT
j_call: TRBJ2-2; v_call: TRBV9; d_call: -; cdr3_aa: CASSVDPPGAGELFF; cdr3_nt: TGTGCCAGCAGCGTAGACCCCCCCGGAGCCGGGGAGCTGTTTTTT
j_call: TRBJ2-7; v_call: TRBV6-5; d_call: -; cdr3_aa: CASSLAGGRSSYEQYF; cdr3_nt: TGTGCCAGCAGTTTGGCCGGTGGGAGGAGCTCCTACGAGCAGTACTTC
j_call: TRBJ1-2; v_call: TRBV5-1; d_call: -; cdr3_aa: CASSEQGTGYTF; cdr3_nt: TGCGCCAGCAGCGAACAGGGCACTGGCTACACCTTC
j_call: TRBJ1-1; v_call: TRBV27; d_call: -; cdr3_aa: CASSLHRDAFGSAPPAFF; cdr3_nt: TGTGCCAGCAGTTTACACAGGGATGCCTTTGGGTCAGCTCCGCCAGCTTTCTTT
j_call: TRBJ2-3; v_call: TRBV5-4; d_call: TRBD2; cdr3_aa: CASSTPSGSTDTQYF; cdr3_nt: TGTGCCAGCAGCACCCCTAGCGGGAGCACAGATACGCAGTATTTT
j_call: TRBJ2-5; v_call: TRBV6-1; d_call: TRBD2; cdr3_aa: CASSEARSPRGGAGTQYF; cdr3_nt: TGTGCCAGCAGTGAAGCGCGGTCGCCGCGGGGGGGCGCAGGGACCCAGTACTTC
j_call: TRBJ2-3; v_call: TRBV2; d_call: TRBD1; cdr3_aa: CASKADRVGADTQYF; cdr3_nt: TGTGCCAGCAAAGCCGACAGGGTTGGCGCAGATACGCAGTATTTT
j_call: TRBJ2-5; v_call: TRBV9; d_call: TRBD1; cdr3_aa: CASSTTGEETQYF; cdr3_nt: TGTGCCAGCAGCACGACAGGGGAGGAGACCCAGTACTTC
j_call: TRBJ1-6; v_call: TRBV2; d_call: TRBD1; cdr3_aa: CASYRGQGDSPLHF; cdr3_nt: TGTGCCAGCTACCGGGGGCAGGGGGATTCACCCCTCCACTTT
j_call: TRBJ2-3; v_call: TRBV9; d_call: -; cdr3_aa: CASSAGPSPGTDTQYF; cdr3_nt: TGTGCCAGCAGCGCAGGCCCTTCCCCAGGCACAGATACGCAGTATTTT
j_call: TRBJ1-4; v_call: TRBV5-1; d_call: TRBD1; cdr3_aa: CASSPGQHEKLFF; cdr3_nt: TGCGCCAGCAGCCCGGGACAGCATGAAAAACTGTTTTTT
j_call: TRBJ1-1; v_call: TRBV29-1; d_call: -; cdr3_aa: CSVQVRDTEAFF; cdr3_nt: TGCAGCGTACAGGTCAGGGACACTGAAGCTTTCTTT
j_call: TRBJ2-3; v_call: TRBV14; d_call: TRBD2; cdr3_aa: CASSIAGYTDTQYF; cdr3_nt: TGTGCCAGCAGCATAGCGGGATACACAGATACGCAGTATTTT
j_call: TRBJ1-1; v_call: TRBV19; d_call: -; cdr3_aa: CASSPPGNTEAFF; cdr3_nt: TGTGCCAGTAGCCCCCCCGGGAACACTGAAGCTTTCTTT
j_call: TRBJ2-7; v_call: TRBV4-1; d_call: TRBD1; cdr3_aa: CASSQVRGPGEQYF; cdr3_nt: TGCGCCAGCAGCCAAGTCAGGGGGCCGGGCGAGCAGTACTTC
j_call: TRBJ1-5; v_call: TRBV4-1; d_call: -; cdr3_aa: CASSQHKDQPQHF; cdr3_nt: TGCGCCAGCAGCCAACACAAAGATCAGCCCCAGCATTTT
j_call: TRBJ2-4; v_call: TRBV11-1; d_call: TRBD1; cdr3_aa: CASSTPGGKNIQYF; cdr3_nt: TGTGCCAGCAGCACACCAGGGGGCAAAAACATTCAGTACTTC
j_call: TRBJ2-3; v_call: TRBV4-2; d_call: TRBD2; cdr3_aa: CASSRDSGVLADTQYF; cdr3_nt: TGTGCCAGCAGCCGGGATAGCGGGGTTCTGGCAGATACGCAGTATTTT
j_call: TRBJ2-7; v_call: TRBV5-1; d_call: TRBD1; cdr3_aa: CASSSGGAGSYEQYF; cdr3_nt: TGCGCCAGCAGCTCAGGGGGCGCTGGCTCCTACGAGCAGTACTTC
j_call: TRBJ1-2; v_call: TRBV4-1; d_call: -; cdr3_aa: CASSQVVYTSNYGYTF; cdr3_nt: TGCGCCAGCAGCCAGGTCGTTTATACATCTAACTATGGCTACACCTTC
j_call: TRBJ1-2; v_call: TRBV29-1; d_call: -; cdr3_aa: CSVGARYGYTF; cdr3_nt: TGCAGCGTGGGGGCCCGATATGGCTACACCTTC
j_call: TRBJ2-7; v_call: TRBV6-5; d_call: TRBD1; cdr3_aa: CASSLGQGDRVYEQYF; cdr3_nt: TGTGCCAGCAGTTTGGGACAGGGTGATCGGGTCTACGAGCAGTACTTC
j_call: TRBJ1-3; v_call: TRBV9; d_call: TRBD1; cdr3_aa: CASSDDRGLAGNTIYF; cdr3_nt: TGTGCCAGCAGCGACGACAGGGGGCTGGCTGGAAACACCATATATTTT
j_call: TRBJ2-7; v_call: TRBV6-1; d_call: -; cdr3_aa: CASSYGGEQYF; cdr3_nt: TGTGCCAGCAGTTATGGAGGGGAACAGTACTTC
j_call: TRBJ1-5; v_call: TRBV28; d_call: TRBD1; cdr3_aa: CASSTPGQGGQPQHF; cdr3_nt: TGTGCCAGCAGTACTCCCGGACAGGGGGGTCAGCCCCAGCATTTT
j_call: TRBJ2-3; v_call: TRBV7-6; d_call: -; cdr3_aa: CASSETRDTQYF; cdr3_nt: TGTGCCAGCAGCGAAACTAGGGATACGCAGTATTTT
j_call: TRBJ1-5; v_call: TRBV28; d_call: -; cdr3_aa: CASSSGGGSDQPQHF; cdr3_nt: TGTGCCAGCAGTTCCGGCGGAGGGTCAGATCAGCCCCAGCATTTT
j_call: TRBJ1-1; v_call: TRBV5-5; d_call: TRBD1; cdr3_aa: CASSLGSTRGRNTEAFF; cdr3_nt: TGTGCCAGCAGCTTGGGCAGTACCAGGGGGCGGAACACTGAAGCTTTCTTT
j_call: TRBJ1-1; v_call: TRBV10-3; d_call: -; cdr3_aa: CAISEGQRGAEAFF; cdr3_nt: TGTGCCATCAGTGAGGGCCAGCGAGGCGCTGAAGCTTTCTTT
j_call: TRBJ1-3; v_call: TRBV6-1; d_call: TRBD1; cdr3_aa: CASSEGRGSGGNTIYF; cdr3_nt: TGTGCCAGCAGTGAAGGCAGGGGGTCCGGAGGAAACACCATATATTTT
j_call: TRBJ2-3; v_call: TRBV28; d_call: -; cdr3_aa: CASSLGVLAMYTQYF; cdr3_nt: TGTGCCAGCAGTTTAGGTGTTCTGGCCATGTATACGCAGTATTTT
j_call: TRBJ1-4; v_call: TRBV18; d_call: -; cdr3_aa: CASSPGGATNEKLFF; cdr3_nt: TGTGCCAGCTCACCGGGAGGAGCAACTAATGAAAAACTGTTTTTT
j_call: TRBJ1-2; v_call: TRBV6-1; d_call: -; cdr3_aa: CASSEGLASGYGYTF; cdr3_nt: TGTGCCAGCAGTGAAGGGCTGGCTTCGGGCTATGGCTACACCTTC
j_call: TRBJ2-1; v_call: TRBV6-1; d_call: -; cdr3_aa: CASSVQAPNNEQFF; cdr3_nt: TGTGCCAGCAGTGTACAGGCCCCAAACAATGAGCAGTTCTTC
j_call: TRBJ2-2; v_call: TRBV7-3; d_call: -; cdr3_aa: CASSLRGGGNTGELFF; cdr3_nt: TGTGCCAGCAGCTTACGCGGGGGCGGTAACACCGGGGAGCTGTTTTTT
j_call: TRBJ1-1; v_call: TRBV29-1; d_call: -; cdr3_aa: CSAKQGMNTEAFF; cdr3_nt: TGCAGCGCCAAACAGGGAATGAACACTGAAGCTTTCTTT
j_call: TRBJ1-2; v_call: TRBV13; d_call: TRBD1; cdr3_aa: CASSAGTGGPVNYGYTF; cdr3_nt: TGTGCCAGCAGCGCCGGGACAGGGGGACCCGTTAACTATGGCTACACCTTC
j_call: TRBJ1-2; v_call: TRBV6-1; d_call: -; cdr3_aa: CASSGHPIDSDANYGYTF; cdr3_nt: TGTGCCAGCAGTGGTCATCCGATCGACAGCGATGCTAACTATGGCTACACCTTC
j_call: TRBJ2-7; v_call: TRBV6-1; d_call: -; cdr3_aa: CASKEGAGLTYEQYF; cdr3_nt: TGTGCCAGCAAAGAAGGCGCAGGTTTAACCTACGAGCAGTACTTC
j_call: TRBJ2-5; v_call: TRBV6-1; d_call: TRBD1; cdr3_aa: CASSVFGTGRFLGEETQYF; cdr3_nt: TGTGCCAGCAGTGTGTTCGGGACAGGGAGGTTTTTGGGGGAAGAGACCCAGTACTTC
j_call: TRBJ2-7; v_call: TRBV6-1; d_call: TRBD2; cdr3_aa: CASILGGSQDEQYF; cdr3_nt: TGTGCCAGCATCTTGGGGGGGTCCCAAGACGAGCAGTACTTC
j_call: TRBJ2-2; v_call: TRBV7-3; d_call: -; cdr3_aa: CASSLKTTGELFF; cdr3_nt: TGTGCCAGCAGCTTAAAAACAACCGGGGAGCTGTTTTTT
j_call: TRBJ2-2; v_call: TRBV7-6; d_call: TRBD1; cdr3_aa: CASSRPGQGVANTGELFF; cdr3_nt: TGTGCCAGCAGTCGACCGGGACAGGGGGTCGCGAACACCGGGGAGCTGTTTTTT
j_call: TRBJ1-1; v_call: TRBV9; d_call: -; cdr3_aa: CASSLDSTTEAFF; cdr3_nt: TGTGCCAGCAGCCTTGACAGTACCACTGAAGCTTTCTTT